This TCR beta chain was observed in a study of blood T cell repertoires in COVID-19 (dated by TCRdb to 2018 to 2020). Concerning the study at large: Samples covering the acute and convalescent phases of COVID-19 were provided by collaborators in the United States, Italy and Spain. HLA class I and class II types, where available, came from metadata supplied by the sample provider rather than from assay-based typing. The repertoires were released in a freely available public database meant as a resource for research on the immune response to SARS-CoV-2. Sample metadata almost always included a de-identified subject ID, COVID-19 status, age in years and sex. The material from the prospective study consisted of cDNA or gDNA derived from T cells, B-cell-depleted T cells, or PBMCs. Samples came from the ongoing ImmuneRACE study (first 160 participants) plus 1,254 subjects from 6 global collaborators. The dataset comprised deeply sampled blood TCRbeta repertoires from subjects exposed to, actively infected with, or recovered from COVID-19. Beyond this particular receptor, the publication reports: How much clinical and demographic metadata was included differed by source and by participant, and the metadata was provided uncurated.

The V end loses 3 bases and the J end loses 5 bases, and a stretch of 13 bases separates them. Reading the germline V gene (reference sequence) gives CDR1 LNHNV and CDR2 YYDKDF. The CDR3 covers 14 residues, taking in both the cysteine and the phenylalanine. The DNA shown is the 42-base CDR3, in frame from base 1. Turning to this clone: No antigen is known for it. Per-base quality was not reported, and no clone a single base away is much larger than it.

Participants in the prospective study were aged roughly 18 to 100 years, lived in about two dozen United States geographic areas, and enrolled through a virtual design. In the prospective study, participants were assigned to cohorts based on the clinical history participants reported in a screening survey and a study questionnaire. ImmuneRACE Cohort 3 recovered participants were defined by two consecutive negative NP/OP PCR tests, healthcare professional clearance, or symptom resolution. In the prospective study, mobile phlebotomists collected whole blood, serum and a nasopharyngeal or oropharyngeal swab from each participant. Participants in the prospective study had the option to provide additional blood draws and questionnaires over an approximately two-month period. Before DNA extraction, blood samples from the prospective study were shipped at room temperature or frozen. The immunoSEQ Assay, a bias-controlled multiplex PCR, was used to amplify TCRbeta CDR3 regions from genomic DNA. As for the authors' bioinformatics: Nucleated cell counts per sample were estimated from amplification of reference gene primers within the assay. To quantify the absolute abundance of each unique TCRbeta CDR3 rearrangement, sequence reads were collapsed and filtered. For each sample, productive Simpson clonality was calculated as the square root of Simpson's diversity index across productive rearrangements. TCRdb re-hosts the immuneACCESS table, in-frame sequences only. Its copies lack some clones; in the studies checked, an unresolved V gene accounts for under half of them, and the cause for the rest is not known. The V and J calls and clone size were taken over from that table, and D and trimming were inferred from the DNA. The sample yields some 300,000 clones; 65% to 90% were counted once. Approximately 4.1% of the sample is in the top ten clones.

The chain couples TRBV15 to TRBJ1-1; there is no confident call for the D gene. This TCR was sampled from a man aged 25-45 years who had recovered from COVID-19. The sample comprised PBMCs or T cells enriched from blood (not recorded which). The sequence in DNA is TGTGCCACCAGCAGTTTCTCGGGTCGGACTGAAGCTTTCTTT. Translated, it reads CATSSFSGRTEAFF. The reference TRBV15 and TRBJ1-1 proteins fill in what lies around the CDR3, so the full variable domain reads DAMVIQNPRYQVTQFGKPVTLSCSQTLNHNVMYWYQQKSSQAPKLLFHYYDKDFNNEADTPDNFQSRRPNTSFCFLDIRSPGLGDTAMYLCATSSFSGRTEAFFGQGTRLTVV.